This T cell receptor (beta chain) was profiled in a study of T-cell memory formation after mild COVID-19. About the research overall: Largely donor-specific TCR clusters were found. Study-level points and caveats: CD4/CD8 balance held among clones contracting day 15 to 85, and later expanders leaned CD4+. The main location of contracting CD4+ clones was CM and EM, and that of contracting CD8+ clones was EMRA.

This clonotype was recorded a few times. Its antigen is currently unknown. There are 16 residues in the CDR3. Via MiXCR, TCRdb re-called the 5' RACE reads, giving one row per CDR3 protein. The sample lists hundreds of thousands of distinct CDR3 sequences; approximately 14% were seen once. The sequencing sample was made of PBMCs or a T cell subset sorted from them (not recorded which). This TCR came from a man aged 18 to 29 who had mild COVID-19 (a few samples of this study predate the infection). Cell type and time point are not known. The chain employs TRBV21-1 and TRBJ2-4; the D call in the table, TRBD1, was not verified against the DNA. TRBV21-1 is described as a pseudogene. For the CDR3, the DNA is TGTGCCAGCAGCAACGGGACCCGGCTAGCCAAAAACATTCAGTACTTC. This translates into CASSNGTRLAKNIQYF.